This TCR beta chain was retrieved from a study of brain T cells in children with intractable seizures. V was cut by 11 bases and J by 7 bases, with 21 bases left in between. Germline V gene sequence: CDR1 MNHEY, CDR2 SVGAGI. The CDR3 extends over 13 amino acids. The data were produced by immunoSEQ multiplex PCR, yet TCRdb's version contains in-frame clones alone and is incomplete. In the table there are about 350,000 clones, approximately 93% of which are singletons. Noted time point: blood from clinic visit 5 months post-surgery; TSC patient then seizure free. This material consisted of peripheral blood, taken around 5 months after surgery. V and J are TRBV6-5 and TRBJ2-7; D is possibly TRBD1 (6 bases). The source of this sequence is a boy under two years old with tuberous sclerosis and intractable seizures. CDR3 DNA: TGTGCCGGGGCTACAGGGTATCGCGGAGAGCAGTACTTC. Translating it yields CAGATGYRGEQYF.